A single sample is the source of the 21 T cell receptor beta chains below, sequenced in a study of shared clonotypes between healthy human individuals. Measured with immunoSEQ multiplex PCR; TCRdb has only the in-frame clones, and not every one. This table holds 2.3 million or so clones, over 85% found once. The material sequenced was naive CD4+ T cells from PBMCs. As for subset: CD45RA+ positively selected. These receptors were taken from a man between 18 and 29 years old in good health. Some clones in this sample may be carry-over from other donors' samples.

This rearrangement joins TRBV6-6 to TRBJ2-5; TRBD1 aligns across 8 bases. J lost 4 bases, V lost 2 bases, and 3 bases had no gene match. The germline V gene has CDR1 MNHNY and CDR2 SVGAGI (reference sequence). This CDR3 is 14 amino acids long. CDR3 DNA: TGTGCCAGCAGTTACGTGACAGGGGTAGAGACCCAGTACTTC. This encodes CASSYVTGVETQYF.

This clone is a singleton in its sample. The chain uses TRBV4-2 and TRBJ2-3; the D gene is possibly TRBD1 (6 bases). CDR1 LGHNA and CDR2 YNFKEQ come from the germline V gene. The CDR3 totals 15 residues. Trimming stripped 0 bases from V and 3 bases from J, with 10 bases between. The CDR3 spells CASSQEQGYTDTQYF. In DNA, the CDR3 is TGTGCCAGCAGCCAAGAACAGGGTTATACAGATACGCAGTATTTT.

This clone was seen a single time. The V call is TRBV15, the J call TRBJ1-2; D remains ambiguous. The CDR3 spans 14 residues. Germline-derived CDR1 and CDR2 are LNHNV and YYDKDF (reference sequence). Deletions cut 0 bases from V and 5 bases from J, with 10 bases between. The CDR3 loop is CATSRDGQAYGYTF. As DNA, the CDR3 is TGTGCCACCAGCAGAGACGGGCAGGCTTATGGCTACACCTTC. Drawing the rest from reference TRBV15 and TRBJ1-2, the complete variable domain is DAMVIQNPRYQVTQFGKPVTLSCSQTLNHNVMYWYQQKSSQAPKLLFHYYDKDFNNEADTPDNFQSRRPNTSFCFLDIRSPGLGDTAMYLCATSRDGQAYGYTFGSGTRLTVV.

The chain employs TRBV19 and TRBJ1-2; D is undetermined. The CDR3 runs 14 residues. CDR1 and CDR2 from the germline V gene are LNHDA and SQIVND (reference sequence). The V end lost 1 base, the J end lost 3 bases, and 9 bases lay between the germline ends. CDR3 sequence: CASSIGSGDYGYTF. CDR3 DNA: TGTGCCAGTAGTATAGGGTCCGGTGACTATGGCTACACCTTC. Using reference TRBV19 and TRBJ1-2 for the parts outside the CDR3, the full variable domain is DGGITQSPKYLFRKEGQNVTLSCEQNLNHDAMYWYRQDPGQGLRLIYYSQIVNDFQKGDIAEGYSVSREKKESFPLTVTSAQKNPTAFYLCASSIGSGDYGYTFGSGTRLTVV.

The chain joins TRBV7-2 to TRBJ1-2; 7 positions match TRBD1. The CDR3 has 15 residues. V was pared by 4 bases and J by 4 bases, with 9 bases of the junction left unmatched. Germline CDR1 and CDR2: SGHTA and FQGNSA. In nucleotides, the CDR3 is TGTGCCAGCAGCTCCTCCGGGACAGCCTTCTATGGCTACACCTTC. This codes for CASSSSGTAFYGYTF.

With respect to this clone: At the DNA level, this CDR3 is encoded by other sequences in the same sample as well. This rearrangement joins TRBV19 to TRBJ2-3; D may be TRBD1 (5 bases). Trimming took off 5 bases at V and 3 bases at J, with 9 bases between the two ends. Germline loops: CDR1 LNHDA, CDR2 SQIVND (reference sequence). The CDR3 extends over 13 amino acids. CDR3 sequence reads: CASSPGITDTQYF. The CDR3, as DNA: TGTGCCAGTAGTCCAGGGATTACAGATACGCAGTATTTT.

This clone appeared a single time. The same CDR3 also results from other DNA sequences found in this sample. V and J are TRBV5-1 and TRBJ2-1; 11 positions agree with TRBD2. V was pared by 1 base and J by 6 bases, with 3 bases of the junction left unmatched. From germline, CDR1 is SGHRS and CDR2 YFSETQ. The length of the CDR3 is 15 residues. The CDR3 sequence is CASSLLAGGSNEQFF. Written as DNA, the CDR3 is TGCGCCAGCAGCTTGCTAGCGGGAGGTTCCAATGAGCAGTTCTTC.

As regards this clone: Other DNA variants within this sample encode the same CDR3. The V gene is TRBV29-1, the J gene TRBJ2-6, with 7 bases matching TRBD1. Germline CDR1 and CDR2: SQVTM and ANQGSEA. This CDR3 spans 13 amino acids. Trimming took 5 bases from V and 2 from J; bases not matched to a gene: 0. Written as DNA, the CDR3 is TGCAGCGTTAGGGGGCCTGGGGCCAACGTCCTGACTTTC. This translates into CSVRGPGANVLTF.

The CDR3: CASSFSADRVDQPQHF. CDR3 bases: TGTGCCAGCAGCTTTTCCGCCGACAGGGTGGATCAGCCCCAGCATTTT. The V call is TRBV7-2, the J call TRBJ1-5, with 7 bases that match TRBD1. In germline, CDR1 is SGHTA, CDR2 FQGNSA. Germline trimming cut 3 bases from V and 5 bases from J; bases unmatched to any gene: 10. There are 16 residues in the CDR3.

The V call is TRBV5-3, the J call TRBJ2-6; no clear D. TRBV5-3 is an ORF, and what it does is uncertain. Trimming left V 3 bases short and J 4 bases short, with 20 bases between. This CDR3 is 18 amino acids long. Here the CDR3 DNA reads TGTGCCAGAAGCTCAGGCGACCGGACCCCTTTAGGGGCCAACGTCCTGACTTTC. Its translation: CARSSGDRTPLGANVLTF.

Remarks on this clone: In the same sample, other DNA sequences code for this CDR3. The CDR3, as DNA: TGTGCCAGCAGTTTAGGCGGGGCCTCCTACGAGCAGTACTTC. It codes for CASSLGGASYEQYF. The chain couples TRBV28 to TRBJ2-7, with D possibly TRBD2 on 6 matching bases. There are 14 residues in the CDR3. The V and J ends lost 2 bases and 0 bases respectively, with 8 bases between them. Germline-derived CDR1 and CDR2 are MDHEN and SYDVKM.

The gene calls are TRBV28 and TRBJ1-1; D is uncertain. The CDR3 contains 13 residues. From germline, CDR1 is MDHEN and CDR2 SYDVKM. V lost 3 bases and J 7 bases, leaving 12 bases between the germline ends. The CDR3 nucleotides read TGTGCCAGCAGTTTTTACTTCCCCAATGAAGCTTTCTTT. Protein product: CASSFYFPNEAFF.

This chain uses TRBV30 with TRBJ2-6; D call uncertain. Between the trimmed V and J ends, which lost 0 bases and 3 bases, there was a span of 6 bases. Germline loops: CDR1 GTSNPN, CDR2 SVGIG (reference sequence). The CDR3 is made up of 14 amino acids. The chain's CDR3 is CAWSVEFGANVLTF. CDR3 sequence (DNA): TGTGCCTGGAGTGTGGAGTTTGGGGCCAACGTCCTGACTTTC.

The chain uses TRBV19 and TRBJ1-1; 8 nucleotides align to TRBD1. The CDR3 runs to 14 residues. Unmatched junction bases numbered 5, after V lost 3 bases and J lost 5 bases. Germline V lookup: CDR1 LNHDA, CDR2 SQIVND (reference sequence). CDR3 DNA: TGTGCCAGTAGTATTGGCAGGGGGCGTACTGAAGCTTTCTTT. It codes for CASSIGRGRTEAFF.

This chain joins TRBV7-3 and TRBJ2-2, with 9 bases identical to TRBD2. The CDR3 has 16 amino acids. Trimming removed 5 bases from V and 6 bases from J; junction bases left unmatched: 10. The germline gives CDR1 SGHTA, CDR2 FQGTGA. The CDR3 DNA sequence: TGTGCCAGCAGCCCCTCAGGCGGGGGGGATTCCGGGGAGCTGTTTTTT. Translation: CASSPSGGGDSGELFF.

J is TRBJ1-2 and V is TRBV30; perhaps TRBD1 as D (6 bases). Germline-derived CDR1 and CDR2 are GTSNPN and SVGIG (reference sequence). V lost 1 base and J lost 7, with 10 bases in between. The length of the CDR3 is 12 residues. The DNA of the CDR3 is TGTGCCTGGAGTGACACAGGGTTTGGCTACACCTTC. This encodes CAWSDTGFGYTF.

This clone has only a few counts. The chain is built from TRBV10-1 and TRBJ1-3, with 10 bases aligning to TRBD1. The CDR3 spans 13 residues. CDR1 is WNHNN, CDR2 SYGVQD, per germline (reference sequence). J gave up 7 bases and V 8 bases, and 5 bases lay outside the gene matches. CDR3 coding DNA: TGCGCCAGCTCTCCGGACAGGGGGAACACCATATATTTT. This sequence encodes CASSPDRGNTIYF.

In its sample, this clone was seen once. In the same sample, other DNA sequences code for this CDR3. This chain connects TRBV7-3 to TRBJ1-1; 8 bases match TRBD1. This CDR3 has 13 amino acids. Per germline, CDR1 SGHTA and CDR2 FQGTGA. Germline trimming cut 5 bases from V and 4 bases from J; bases unmatched to any gene: 3. This CDR3 is CASSPTGGTEAFF. As DNA, the CDR3 is TGTGCCAGCAGCCCTACAGGGGGCACTGAAGCTTTCTTT. Full variable domain (remainder filled in from reference TRBV7-3 and TRBJ1-1): GAGVSQTPSNKVTEKGKYVELRCDPISGHTALYWYRQSLGQGPEFLIYFQGTGAADDSGLPNDRFFAVRPEGSVSTLKIQRTERGDSAVYLCASSPTGGTEAFFGQGTRLTVV.

The rearrangement uses TRBV29-1 and TRBJ1-2, with D unclear. This CDR3 is built from 11 residues. Trimming cost V 5 bases and J 4 bases, with 8 bases left between them. Germline-derived CDR1 and CDR2 are SQVTM and ANQGSEA. The DNA of the CDR3 is TGCAGCGTTTTACAGAGCTATGGCTACACCTTC. It specifies CSVLQSYGYTF.

The rearrangement joins TRBV29-1 to TRBJ2-2, with D perhaps being TRBD1 or TRBD2 (5 bases each). The length of the CDR3 is 13 residues. CDR1 and CDR2 (germline): SQVTM, ANQGSEA. Trimming removed 2 bases from V and 3 bases from J, with 7 bases in between. The CDR3, as DNA: TGCAGCGTTGAATGGGGGTACACCGGGGAGCTGTTTTTT. This translates into CSVEWGYTGELFF.

This clone came up once. CDR3 region: CASQGTGNQPQHF. The CDR3 coding sequence is TGTGCCAGCCAGGGGACGGGCAATCAGCCCCAGCATTTT. The chain is built from TRBV6-5 and TRBJ1-5, with D possibly TRBD1 on 6 matching bases. V lost 8 bases and J 2 bases, leaving 10 bases between the germline ends. The CDR3 loop spans 13 amino acids. CDR1 is MNHEY and CDR2 is SVGAGI in the germline V gene.